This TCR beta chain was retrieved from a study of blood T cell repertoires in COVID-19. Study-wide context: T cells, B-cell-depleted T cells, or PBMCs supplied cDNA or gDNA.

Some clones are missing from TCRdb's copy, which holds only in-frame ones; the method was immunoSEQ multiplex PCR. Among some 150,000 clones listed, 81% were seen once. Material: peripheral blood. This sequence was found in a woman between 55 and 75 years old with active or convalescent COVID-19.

The CDR3 sequence: CATSDPNGGQGLDGYTF. The CDR3 DNA sequence: TGTGCCACCAGTGACCCAAACGGGGGACAGGGGCTCGATGGCTACACCTTC. The chain carries TRBV24-1 and TRBJ1-2; 10 bases are a match to TRBD1. Germline CDR1 is KGHDR and CDR2 is SFDVKD. CDR3 size: 17 residues. J lost 6 bases, V lost 4 bases, and 13 bases had no gene match.